Below, one T cell receptor (beta chain) is given with its context. The antigen is not known. CDR1 and CDR2 from the germline V gene are MDHEN and SYDVKM. The germline V and J ends were trimmed by 8 bases and 7 bases, with 15 bases remaining between them. The CDR3 contains 13 residues. Expressed TCRB transcripts were sequenced, since all the RNA that had been isolated was reverse transcribed. Generated by immunoSEQ multiplex PCR, the TCRdb table keeps only in-frame clones and is missing some. The repertoire holds around 160,000 clones, with under 60% as singletons. The sample is drawn from a study of beta chain features in type 1 diabetes. The study's findings and limits: In comparison with healthy donors, patients had naive, central memory and Treg TCRB repertoires that appeared more similar.

The gene calls are TRBV28 and TRBJ2-1; D not certain. The source of this sequence is a man aged 18 to 35 in good health. The sample was Tregs from blood. The CDR3 DNA reads as TGTGCCAGCGTTCGATTAGTCTCAAATGAGCAGTTCTTC. Its translation is CASVRLVSNEQFF.